The clone carrying this T cell receptor beta chain was seen a single time. Germline CDR1 reads MNHEY; CDR2 reads SMNVEV (reference sequence). V lost 3 bases to trimming and J lost 5 bases, with 4 bases between them. The CDR3 contains 11 residues. Repertoires were generated with immunoSEQ multiplex PCR, while TCRdb's copy carries only in-frame clones and drops some. The sample shows tens of thousands of clones, around 96% of them seen only once. The data were taken from a study of technical replicates of blood from a handful of donors. The chain carries TRBV27 and TRBJ2-5; D gene ambiguous. The sample comprised T cells isolated from PBMCs. This TCR derives from a human donor in good health. Here the CDR3 reads CASSLGETQYF. CDR3 coding DNA: TGTGCCAGCAGTTTGGGCGAGACCCAGTACTTC.